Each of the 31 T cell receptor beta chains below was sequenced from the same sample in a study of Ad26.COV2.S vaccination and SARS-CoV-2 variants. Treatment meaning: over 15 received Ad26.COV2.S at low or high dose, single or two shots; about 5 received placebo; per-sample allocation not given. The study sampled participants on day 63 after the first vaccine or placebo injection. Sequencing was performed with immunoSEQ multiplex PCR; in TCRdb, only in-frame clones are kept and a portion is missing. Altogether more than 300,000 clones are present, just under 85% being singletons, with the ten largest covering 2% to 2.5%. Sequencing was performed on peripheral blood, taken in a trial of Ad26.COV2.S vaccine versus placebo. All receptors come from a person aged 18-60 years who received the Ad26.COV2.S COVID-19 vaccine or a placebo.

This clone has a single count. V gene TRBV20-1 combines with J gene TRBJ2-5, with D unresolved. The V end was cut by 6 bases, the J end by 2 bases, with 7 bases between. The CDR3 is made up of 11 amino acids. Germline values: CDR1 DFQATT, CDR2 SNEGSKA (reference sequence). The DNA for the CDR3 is TGCAGTGCCGACGGGCAAGAGACCCAGTACTTC. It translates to CSADGQETQYF.

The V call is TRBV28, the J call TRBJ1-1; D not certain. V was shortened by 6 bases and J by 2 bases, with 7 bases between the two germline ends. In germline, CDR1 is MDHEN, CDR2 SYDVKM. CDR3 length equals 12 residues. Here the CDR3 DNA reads TGTGCCAGCAGGGATAGCAACACTGAAGCTTTCTTT. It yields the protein CASRDSNTEAFF.

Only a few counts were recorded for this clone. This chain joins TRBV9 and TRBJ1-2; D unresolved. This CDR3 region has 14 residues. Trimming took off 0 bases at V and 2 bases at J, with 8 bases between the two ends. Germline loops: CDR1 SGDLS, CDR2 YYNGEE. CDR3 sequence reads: CASSVGGGNYGYTF. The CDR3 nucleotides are TGTGCCAGCAGCGTAGGGGGAGGAAACTATGGCTACACCTTC.

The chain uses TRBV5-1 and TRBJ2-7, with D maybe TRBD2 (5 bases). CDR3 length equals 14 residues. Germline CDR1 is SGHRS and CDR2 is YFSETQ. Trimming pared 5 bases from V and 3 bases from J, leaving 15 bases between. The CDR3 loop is CASSLALGVYEQYF. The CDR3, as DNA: TGCGCCAGCAGTTTAGCCCTCGGGGTCTACGAGCAGTACTTC.

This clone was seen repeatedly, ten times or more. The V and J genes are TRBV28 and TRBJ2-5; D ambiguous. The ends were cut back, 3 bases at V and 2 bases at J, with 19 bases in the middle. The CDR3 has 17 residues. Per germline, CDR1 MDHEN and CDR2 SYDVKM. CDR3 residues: CASSFSDVGSQQETQYF. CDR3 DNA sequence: TGTGCCAGCAGTTTCTCCGATGTCGGCAGCCAACAAGAGACCCAGTACTTC.

CDR3 protein: CASSQGWDRRNYGYTF. The CDR3, as DNA: TGTGCCAGCAGCCAAGGTTGGGACAGGCGAAACTATGGCTACACCTTC. The V and J genes are TRBV14 and TRBJ1-2; 8 bases map to TRBD1. The germline V gene has CDR1 SGHDN and CDR2 FVKESK. V lost 1 base to trimming and J lost 2 bases; unmatched junction nucleotides: 6. The CDR3 sequence is 16 residues long.

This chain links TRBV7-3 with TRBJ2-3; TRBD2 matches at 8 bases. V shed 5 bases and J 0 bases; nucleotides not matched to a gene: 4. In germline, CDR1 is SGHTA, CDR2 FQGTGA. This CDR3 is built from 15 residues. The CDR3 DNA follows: TGTGCCAGCAGCACTAGCGGTGCTAGCACAGATACGCAGTATTTT. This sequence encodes CASSTSGASTDTQYF.

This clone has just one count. CDR3 residues: CASSLWGRDIQYF. The CDR3 nucleotides read TGTGCCAGCAGTTTATGGGGGAGGGACATTCAGTACTTC. The gene calls are TRBV27 and TRBJ2-4, with 7 bases aligning to TRBD2. Germline CDR1 is MNHEY and CDR2 is SMNVEV (reference sequence). V dropped 1 base and J dropped 8; count of bases not matched to a gene: 2. The CDR3 is 13 amino acids.

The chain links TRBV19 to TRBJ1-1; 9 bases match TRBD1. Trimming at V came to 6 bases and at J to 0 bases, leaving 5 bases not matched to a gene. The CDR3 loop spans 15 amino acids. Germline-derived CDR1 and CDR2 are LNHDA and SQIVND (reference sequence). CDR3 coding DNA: TGTGCCAGTAGAGGGACAGGGTATATGAACACTGAAGCTTTCTTT. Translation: CASRGTGYMNTEAFF.

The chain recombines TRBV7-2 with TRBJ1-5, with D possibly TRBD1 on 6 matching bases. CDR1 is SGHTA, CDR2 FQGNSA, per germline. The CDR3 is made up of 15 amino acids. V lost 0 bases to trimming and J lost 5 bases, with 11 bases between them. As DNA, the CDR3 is TGTGCCAGCAGCTTAGCGTTTGGGGGCTATCAGCCCCAGCATTTT. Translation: CASSLAFGGYQPQHF.

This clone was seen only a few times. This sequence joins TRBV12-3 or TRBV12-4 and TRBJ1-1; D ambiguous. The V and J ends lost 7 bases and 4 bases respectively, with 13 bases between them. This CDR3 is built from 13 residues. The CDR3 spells CASTPGVFTEAFF. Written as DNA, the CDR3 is TGTGCCAGCACCCCTGGGGTCTTCACTGAAGCTTTCTTT.

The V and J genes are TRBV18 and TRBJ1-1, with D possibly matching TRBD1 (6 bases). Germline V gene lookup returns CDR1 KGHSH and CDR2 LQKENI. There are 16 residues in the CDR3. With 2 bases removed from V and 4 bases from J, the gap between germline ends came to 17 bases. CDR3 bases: TGTGCCAGCTCACCAGAGGGGACACGGGTAGGCACTGAAGCTTTCTTT. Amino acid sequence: CASSPEGTRVGTEAFF.

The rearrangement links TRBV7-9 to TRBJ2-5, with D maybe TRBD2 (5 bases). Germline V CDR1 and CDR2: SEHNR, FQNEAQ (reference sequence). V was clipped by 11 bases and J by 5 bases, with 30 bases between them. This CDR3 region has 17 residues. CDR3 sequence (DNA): TGTGCCTGCGACCCCCCGACCGTAGGCGGCAGCGGTGAGACCCAGTACTTC. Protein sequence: CACDPPTVGGSGETQYF.

CDR3 nucleotides: TGTGCCAGCAGCCAGACCGTAACAGGGTTGGAGTTCTTC. Amino acids: CASSQTVTGLEFF. This rearrangement joins TRBV3-1 (or the pseudogene TRBV3-2) to TRBJ2-1; a weak D match, TRBD1 (6 bases). The V gene lost 3 bases and the J gene lost 14 bases, with 17 bases spanning the gap. The CDR3 totals 13 residues. The V gene's germline CDR1 is LGHDT and CDR2 YNNKEL (reference sequence).

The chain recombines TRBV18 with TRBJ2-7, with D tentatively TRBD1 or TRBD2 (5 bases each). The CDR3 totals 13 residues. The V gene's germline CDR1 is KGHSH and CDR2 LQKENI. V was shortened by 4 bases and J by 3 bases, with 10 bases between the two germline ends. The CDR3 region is CASSRGDSYEQYF. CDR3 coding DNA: TGTGCCAGCTCACGGGGAGACAGCTACGAGCAGTACTTC.

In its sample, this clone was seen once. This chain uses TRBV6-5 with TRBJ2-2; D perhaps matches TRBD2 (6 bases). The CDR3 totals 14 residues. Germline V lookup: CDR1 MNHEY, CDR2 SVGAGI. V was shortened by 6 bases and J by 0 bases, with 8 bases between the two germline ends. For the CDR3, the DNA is TGTGCCAGCAGAAAGCGGGCGAACACCGGGGAGCTGTTTTTT. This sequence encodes CASRKRANTGELFF.

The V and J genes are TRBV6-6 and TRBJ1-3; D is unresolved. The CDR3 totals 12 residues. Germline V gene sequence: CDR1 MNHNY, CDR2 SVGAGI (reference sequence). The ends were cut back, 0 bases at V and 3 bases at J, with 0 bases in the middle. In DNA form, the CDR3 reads TGTGCCAGCAGTTACTCTGGAAACACCATATATTTT. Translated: CASSYSGNTIYF.

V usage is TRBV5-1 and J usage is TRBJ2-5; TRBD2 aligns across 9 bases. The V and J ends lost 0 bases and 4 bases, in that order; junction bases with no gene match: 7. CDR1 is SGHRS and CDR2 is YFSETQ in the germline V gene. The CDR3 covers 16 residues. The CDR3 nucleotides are TGCGCCAGCAGCTTGGCCCCGGGACTAGCTGCAGAGACCCAGTACTTC. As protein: CASSLAPGLAAETQYF.

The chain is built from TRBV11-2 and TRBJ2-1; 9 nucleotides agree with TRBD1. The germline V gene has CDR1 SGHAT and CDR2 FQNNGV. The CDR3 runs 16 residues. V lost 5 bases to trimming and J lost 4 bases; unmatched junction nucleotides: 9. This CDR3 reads CASSGTGGGFYNEQFF. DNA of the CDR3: TGTGCCAGCAGCGGCACAGGGGGCGGTTTTTACAATGAGCAGTTCTTC.

The CDR3 sequence is CARTPWRGYTF. The CDR3 DNA reads as TGTGCCAGAACCCCGTGGAGGGGCTACACCTTC. The chain has TRBV7-5 and TRBJ1-2. TRBV7-5 is termed a pseudogene. The CDR3 covers 11 residues.

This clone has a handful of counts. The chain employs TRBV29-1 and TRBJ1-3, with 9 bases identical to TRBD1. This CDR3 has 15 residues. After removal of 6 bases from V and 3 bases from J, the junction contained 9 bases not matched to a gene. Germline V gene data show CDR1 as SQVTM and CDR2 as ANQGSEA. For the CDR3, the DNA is TGCAGCGTCTGGGACAGGGAGAGTGATGGAAACACCATATATTTT. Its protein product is CSVWDRESDGNTIYF.

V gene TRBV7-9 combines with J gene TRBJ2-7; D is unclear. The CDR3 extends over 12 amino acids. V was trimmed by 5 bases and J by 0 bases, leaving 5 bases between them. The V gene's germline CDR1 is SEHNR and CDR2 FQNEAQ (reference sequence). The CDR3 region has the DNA TGTGCCAGCAGCCCCACCTCCTACGAGCAGTACTTC. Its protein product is CASSPTSYEQYF.

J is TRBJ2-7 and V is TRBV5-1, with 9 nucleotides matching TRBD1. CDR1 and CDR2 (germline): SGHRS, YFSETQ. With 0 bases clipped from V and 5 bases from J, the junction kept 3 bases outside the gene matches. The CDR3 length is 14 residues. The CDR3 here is CASSLGGQGNEQYF. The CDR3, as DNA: TGCGCCAGCAGCTTGGGGGGACAGGGCAACGAGCAGTACTTC.

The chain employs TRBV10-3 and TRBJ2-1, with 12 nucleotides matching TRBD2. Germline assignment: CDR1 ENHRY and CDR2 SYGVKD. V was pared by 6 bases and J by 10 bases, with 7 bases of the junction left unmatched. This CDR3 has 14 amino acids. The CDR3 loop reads CAISGDGLAGEQFF. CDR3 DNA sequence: TGTGCCATCAGCGGGGACGGACTAGCGGGGGAGCAGTTCTTC.

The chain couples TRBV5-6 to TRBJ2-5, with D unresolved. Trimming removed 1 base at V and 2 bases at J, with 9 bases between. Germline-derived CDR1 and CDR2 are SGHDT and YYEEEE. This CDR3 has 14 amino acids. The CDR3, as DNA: TGTGCCAGCAGCTTGTATCGACTTCAAGAGACCCAGTACTTC. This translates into CASSLYRLQETQYF.

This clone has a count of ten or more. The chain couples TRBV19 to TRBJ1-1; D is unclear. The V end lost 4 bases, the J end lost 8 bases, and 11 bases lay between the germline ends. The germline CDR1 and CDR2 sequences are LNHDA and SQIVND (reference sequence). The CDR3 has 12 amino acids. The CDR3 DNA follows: TGTGCCAGTAGTACCTACCAGACCGAAGCTTTCTTT. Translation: CASSTYQTEAFF.

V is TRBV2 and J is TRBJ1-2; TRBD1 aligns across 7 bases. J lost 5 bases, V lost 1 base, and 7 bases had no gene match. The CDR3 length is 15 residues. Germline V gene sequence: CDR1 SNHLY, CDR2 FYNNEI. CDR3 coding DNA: TGTGCCAGCAGTGAAGGCCCAGGGGGTCCATATGGCTACACCTTC. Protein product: CASSEGPGGPYGYTF.

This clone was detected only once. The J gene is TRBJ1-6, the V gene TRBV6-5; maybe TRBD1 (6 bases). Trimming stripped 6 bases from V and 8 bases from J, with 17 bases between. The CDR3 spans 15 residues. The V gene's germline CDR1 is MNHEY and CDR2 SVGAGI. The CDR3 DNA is TGTGCCAGCAGAAGGGGGACAATCGTCGATTCACCCCTCCACTTT. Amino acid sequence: CASRRGTIVDSPLHF.

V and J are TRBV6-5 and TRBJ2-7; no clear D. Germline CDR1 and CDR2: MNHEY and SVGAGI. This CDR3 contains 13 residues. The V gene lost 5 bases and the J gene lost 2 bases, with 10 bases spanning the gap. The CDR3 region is CASSPQVTYEQYF. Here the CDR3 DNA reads TGTGCCAGCAGTCCCCAGGTAACCTACGAGCAGTACTTC.

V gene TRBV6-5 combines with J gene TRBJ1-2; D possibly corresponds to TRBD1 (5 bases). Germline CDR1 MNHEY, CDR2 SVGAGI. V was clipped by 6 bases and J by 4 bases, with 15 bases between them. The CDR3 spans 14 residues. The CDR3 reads CASRGTASGYGYTF. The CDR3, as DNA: TGTGCCAGCAGAGGGACTGCCTCTGGCTATGGCTACACCTTC.

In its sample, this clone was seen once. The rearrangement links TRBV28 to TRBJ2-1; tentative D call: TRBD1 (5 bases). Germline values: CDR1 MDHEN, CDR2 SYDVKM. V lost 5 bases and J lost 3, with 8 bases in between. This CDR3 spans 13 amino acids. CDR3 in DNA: TGTGCCAGCAGTAGGGGAAACTACAATGAGCAGTTCTTC. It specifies CASSRGNYNEQFF.